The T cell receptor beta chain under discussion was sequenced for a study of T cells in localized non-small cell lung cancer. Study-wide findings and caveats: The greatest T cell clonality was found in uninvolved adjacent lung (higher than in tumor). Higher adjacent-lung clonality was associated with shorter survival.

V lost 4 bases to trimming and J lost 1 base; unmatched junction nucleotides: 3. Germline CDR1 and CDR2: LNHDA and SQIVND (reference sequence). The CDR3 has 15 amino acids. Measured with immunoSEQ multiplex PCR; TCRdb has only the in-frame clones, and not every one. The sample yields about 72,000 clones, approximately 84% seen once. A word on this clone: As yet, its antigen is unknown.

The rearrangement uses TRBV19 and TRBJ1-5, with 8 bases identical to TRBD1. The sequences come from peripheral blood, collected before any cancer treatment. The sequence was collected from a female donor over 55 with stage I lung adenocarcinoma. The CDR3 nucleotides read TGTGCCAGTAGTACCCGACAGGGGAGCAATCAGCCCCAGCATTTT. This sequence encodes CASSTRQGSNQPQHF.